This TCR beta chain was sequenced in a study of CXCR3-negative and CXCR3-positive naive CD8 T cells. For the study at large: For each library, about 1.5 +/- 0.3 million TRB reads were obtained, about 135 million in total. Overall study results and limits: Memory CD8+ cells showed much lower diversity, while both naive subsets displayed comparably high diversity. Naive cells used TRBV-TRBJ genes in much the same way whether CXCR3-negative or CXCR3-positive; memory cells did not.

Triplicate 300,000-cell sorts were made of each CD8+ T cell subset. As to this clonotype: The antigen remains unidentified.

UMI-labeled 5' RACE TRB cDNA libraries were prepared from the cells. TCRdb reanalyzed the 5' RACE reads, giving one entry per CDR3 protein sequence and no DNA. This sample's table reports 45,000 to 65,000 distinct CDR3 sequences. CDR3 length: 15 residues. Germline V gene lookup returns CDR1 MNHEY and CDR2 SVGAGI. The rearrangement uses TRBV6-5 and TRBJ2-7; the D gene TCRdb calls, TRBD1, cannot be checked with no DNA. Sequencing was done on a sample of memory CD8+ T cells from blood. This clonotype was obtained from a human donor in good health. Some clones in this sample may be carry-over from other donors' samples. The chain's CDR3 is CASSQLTATLYEQYF.